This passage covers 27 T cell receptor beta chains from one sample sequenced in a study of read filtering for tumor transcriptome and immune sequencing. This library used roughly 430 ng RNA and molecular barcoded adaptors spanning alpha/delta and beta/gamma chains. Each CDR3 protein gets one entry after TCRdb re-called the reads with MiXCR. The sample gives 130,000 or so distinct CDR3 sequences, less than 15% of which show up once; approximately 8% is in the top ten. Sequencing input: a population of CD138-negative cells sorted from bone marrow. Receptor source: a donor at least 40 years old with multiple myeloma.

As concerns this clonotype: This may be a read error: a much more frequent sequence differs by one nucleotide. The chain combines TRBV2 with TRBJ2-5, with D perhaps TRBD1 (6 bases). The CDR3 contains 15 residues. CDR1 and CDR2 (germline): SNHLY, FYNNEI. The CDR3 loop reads CASSERLDRQETQHF. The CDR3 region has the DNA TGTGCCAGCAGTGAACGTCTGGACAGACAAGAGACCCAGCACTTC.

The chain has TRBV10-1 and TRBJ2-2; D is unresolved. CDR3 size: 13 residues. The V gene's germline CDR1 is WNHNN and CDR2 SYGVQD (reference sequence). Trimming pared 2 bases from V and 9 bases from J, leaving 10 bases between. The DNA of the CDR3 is TGCGCCAGCAGTGAGCCGTCGGATCGGGAGCTGTTTTTT. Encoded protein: CASSEPSDRELFF.

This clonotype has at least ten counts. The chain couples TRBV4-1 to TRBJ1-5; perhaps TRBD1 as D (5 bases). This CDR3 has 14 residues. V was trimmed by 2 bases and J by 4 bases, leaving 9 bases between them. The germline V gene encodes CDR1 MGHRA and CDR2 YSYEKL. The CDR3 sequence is CASSQLGQNQPQHF. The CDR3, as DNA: TGCGCCAGCAGCCAATTGGGGCAGAATCAGCCCCAGCATTTT.

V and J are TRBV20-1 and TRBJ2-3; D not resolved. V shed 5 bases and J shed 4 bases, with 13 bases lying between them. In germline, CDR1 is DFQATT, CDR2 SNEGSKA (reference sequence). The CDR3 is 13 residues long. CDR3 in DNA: TGCAGTGCTTGGCTAGATAGGGCAGATACGCAGTATTTT. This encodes CSAWLDRADTQYF.

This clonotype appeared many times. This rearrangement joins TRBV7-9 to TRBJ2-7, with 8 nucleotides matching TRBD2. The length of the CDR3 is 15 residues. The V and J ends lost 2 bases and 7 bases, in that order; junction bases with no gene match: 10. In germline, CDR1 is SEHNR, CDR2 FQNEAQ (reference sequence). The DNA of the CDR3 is TGTGCCAGCAGCTTACCGGGAGGGCCGGGGGAAGAGCAGTACTTC. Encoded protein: CASSLPGGPGEEQYF.

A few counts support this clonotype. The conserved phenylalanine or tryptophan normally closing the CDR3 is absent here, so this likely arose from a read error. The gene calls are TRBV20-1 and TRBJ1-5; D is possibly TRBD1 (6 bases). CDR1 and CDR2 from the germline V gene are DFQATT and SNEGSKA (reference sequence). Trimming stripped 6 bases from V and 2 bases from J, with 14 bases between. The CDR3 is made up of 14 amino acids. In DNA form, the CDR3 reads TGCAGTGCCCTAGAAGGGGGAGGCAATCAGCCCCAGCATTCT. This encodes CSALEGGGNQPQHS.

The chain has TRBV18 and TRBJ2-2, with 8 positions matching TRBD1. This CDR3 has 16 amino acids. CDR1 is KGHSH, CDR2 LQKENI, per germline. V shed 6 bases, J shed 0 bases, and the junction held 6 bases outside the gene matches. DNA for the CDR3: TGTGCCAGCTCCCTTGGGACAGGTGCGAACACCGGGGAGCTGTTTTTT. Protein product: CASSLGTGANTGELFF.

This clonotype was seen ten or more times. This CDR3 is CASSERPGAIYGYTF. CDR3 bases: TGTGCCAGCAGTGAACGCCCGGGGGCGATCTATGGCTACACCTTC. The rearrangement uses TRBV2 and TRBJ1-2, with D possibly being TRBD1 (6 bases). Per the germline V gene, CDR1 is SNHLY and CDR2 is FYNNEI. V was pared by 2 bases and J by 4 bases, with 14 bases between. The CDR3 runs to 15 residues.

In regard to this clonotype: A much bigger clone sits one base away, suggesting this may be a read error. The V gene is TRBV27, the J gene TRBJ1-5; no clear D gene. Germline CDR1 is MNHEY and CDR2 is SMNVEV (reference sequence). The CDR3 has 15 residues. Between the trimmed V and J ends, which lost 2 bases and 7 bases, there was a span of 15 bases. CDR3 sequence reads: CASSLKVGTTQPQHF. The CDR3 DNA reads TGTGCCAGCAGTTTAAAGGTGGGAACCACCCAGCCCCAGCATTTT.

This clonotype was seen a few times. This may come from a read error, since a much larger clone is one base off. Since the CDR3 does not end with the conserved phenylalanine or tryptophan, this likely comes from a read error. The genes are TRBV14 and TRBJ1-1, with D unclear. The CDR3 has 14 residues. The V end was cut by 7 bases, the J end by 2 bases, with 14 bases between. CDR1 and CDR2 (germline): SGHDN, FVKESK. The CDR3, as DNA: TGTGCCAGCACCTCCGGTCTCGGAAACACTGAAGCTTTCCTT. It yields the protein CASTSGLGNTEAFL.

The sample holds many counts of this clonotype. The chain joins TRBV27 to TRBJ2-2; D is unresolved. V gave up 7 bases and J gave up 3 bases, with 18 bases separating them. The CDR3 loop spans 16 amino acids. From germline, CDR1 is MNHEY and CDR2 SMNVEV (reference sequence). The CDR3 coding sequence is TGTGCCAGCACCTCCTGGCTCAGGTCTGACACCGGGGAGCTGTTTTTT. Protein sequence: CASTSWLRSDTGELFF.

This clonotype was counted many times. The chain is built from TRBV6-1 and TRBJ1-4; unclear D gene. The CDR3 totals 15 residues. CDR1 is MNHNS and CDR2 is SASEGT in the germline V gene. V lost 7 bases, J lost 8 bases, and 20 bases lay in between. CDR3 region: CASTEHGLLREKLFF. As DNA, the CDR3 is TGTGCCAGCACCGAGCACGGACTTCTACGGGAAAAACTGTTTTTT.

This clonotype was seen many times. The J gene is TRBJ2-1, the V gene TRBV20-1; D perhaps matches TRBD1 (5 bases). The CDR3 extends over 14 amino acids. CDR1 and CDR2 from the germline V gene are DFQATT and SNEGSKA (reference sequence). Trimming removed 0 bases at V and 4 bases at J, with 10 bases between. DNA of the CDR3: TGCAGTGCTAGAGATATCAGGGAATACAATGAGCAGTTCTTC. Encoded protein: CSARDIREYNEQFF.

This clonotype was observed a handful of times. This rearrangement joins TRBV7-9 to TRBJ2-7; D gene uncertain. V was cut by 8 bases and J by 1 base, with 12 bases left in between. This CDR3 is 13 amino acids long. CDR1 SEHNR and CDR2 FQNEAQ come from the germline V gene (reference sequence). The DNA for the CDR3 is TGTGCCAGCGCGACCCCCCTGTCCTACGAGCAGTACTTC. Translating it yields CASATPLSYEQYF.

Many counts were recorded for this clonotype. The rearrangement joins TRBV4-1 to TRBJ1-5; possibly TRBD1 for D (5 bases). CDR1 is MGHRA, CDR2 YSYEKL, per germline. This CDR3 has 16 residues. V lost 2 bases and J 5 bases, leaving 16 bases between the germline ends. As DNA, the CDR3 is TGCGCCAGCAGCCAACTACTTCGGGGGTTAGATCAGCCCCAGCATTTT. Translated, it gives CASSQLLRGLDQPQHF.

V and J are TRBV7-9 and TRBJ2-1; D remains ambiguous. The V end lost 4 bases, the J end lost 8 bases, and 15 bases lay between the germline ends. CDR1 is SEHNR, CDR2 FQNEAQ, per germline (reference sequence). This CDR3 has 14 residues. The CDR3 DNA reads TGTGCCAGCAGCTCGTACTCCGACAAGGATGAGCAGTTCTTC. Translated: CASSSYSDKDEQFF.

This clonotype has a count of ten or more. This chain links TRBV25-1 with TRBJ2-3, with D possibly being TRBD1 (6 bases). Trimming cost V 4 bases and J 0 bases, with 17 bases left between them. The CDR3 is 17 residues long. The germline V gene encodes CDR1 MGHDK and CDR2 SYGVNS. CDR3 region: CASSVLPGTSSTDTQYF. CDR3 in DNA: TGTGCCAGCAGTGTCCTCCCCGGGACATCTAGCACAGATACGCAGTATTTT.

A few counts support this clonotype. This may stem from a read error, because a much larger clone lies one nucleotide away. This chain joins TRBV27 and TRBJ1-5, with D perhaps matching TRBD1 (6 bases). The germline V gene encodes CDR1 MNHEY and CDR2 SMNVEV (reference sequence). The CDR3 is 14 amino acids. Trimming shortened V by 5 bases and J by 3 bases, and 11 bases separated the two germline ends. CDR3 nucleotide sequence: TGTGCCAGCAGTCCTTACAGGGTCAATCAGCCCCAGCATTTT. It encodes CASSPYRVNQPQHF.

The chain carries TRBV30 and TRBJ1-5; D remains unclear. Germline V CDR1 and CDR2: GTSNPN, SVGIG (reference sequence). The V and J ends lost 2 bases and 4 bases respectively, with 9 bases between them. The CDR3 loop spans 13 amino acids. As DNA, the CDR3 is TGTGCCTGGAGTAGGGAGGGTAATCAGCCCCAGCATTTT. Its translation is CAWSREGNQPQHF.

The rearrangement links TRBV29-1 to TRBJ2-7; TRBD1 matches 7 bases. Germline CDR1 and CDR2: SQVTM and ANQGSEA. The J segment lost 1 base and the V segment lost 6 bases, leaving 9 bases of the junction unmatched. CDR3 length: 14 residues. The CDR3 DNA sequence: TGCAGCGTCGCCGGGACAGTGACTTCCTACGAGCAGTACTTC. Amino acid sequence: CSVAGTVTSYEQYF.

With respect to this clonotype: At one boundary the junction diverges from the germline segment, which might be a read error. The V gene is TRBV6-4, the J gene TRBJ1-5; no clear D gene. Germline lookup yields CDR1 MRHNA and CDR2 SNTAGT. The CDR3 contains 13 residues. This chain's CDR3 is CASGEGENQPQHF. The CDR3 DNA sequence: TGTGCCAGCGGTGAAGGTGAGAATCAGCCCCAGCATTTT.

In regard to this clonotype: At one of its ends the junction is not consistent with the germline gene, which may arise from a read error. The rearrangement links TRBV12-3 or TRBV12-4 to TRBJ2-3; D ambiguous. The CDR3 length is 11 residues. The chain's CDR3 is CASMIIDTLYF. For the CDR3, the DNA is TGTGCCAGCATGATCATAGATACGCTGTATTTT.

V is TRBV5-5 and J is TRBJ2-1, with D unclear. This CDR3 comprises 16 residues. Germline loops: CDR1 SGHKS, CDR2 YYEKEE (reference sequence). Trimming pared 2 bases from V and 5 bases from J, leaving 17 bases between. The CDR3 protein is CASSLEILRLDNEQFF. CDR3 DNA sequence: TGTGCCAGCAGCTTAGAAATTCTTAGGCTAGACAATGAGCAGTTCTTC.

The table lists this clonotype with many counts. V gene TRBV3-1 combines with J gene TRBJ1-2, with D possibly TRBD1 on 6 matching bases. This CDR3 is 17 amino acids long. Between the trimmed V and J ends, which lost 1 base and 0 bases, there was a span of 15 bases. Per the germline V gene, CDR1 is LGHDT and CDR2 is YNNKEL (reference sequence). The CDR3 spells CASSQVYRQATNYGYTF. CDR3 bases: TGTGCCAGCAGCCAAGTTTATCGACAGGCCACTAACTATGGCTACACCTTC.

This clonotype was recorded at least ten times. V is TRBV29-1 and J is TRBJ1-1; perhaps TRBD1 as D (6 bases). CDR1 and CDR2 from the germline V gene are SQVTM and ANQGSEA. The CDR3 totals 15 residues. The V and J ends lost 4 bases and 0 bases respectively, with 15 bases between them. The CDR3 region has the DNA TGCAGCGTTGTGAGGTGGGGGGCTATGAACACTGAAGCTTTCTTT. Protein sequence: CSVVRWGAMNTEAFF.

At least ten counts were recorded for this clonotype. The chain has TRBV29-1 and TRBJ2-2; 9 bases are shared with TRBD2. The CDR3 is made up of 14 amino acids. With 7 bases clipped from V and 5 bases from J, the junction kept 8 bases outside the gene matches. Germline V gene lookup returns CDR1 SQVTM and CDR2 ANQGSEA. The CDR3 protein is CSGVSGRGTGELFF. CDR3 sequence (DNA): TGCAGCGGCGTTAGCGGGAGAGGAACCGGGGAGCTGTTTTTT.

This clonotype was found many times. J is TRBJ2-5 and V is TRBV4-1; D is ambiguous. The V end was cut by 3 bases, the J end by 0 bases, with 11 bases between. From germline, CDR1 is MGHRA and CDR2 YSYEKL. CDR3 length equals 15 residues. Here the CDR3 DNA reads TGCGCCAGCAGCCAGTTTGGGCGATACCAAGAGACCCAGTACTTC. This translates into CASSQFGRYQETQYF.